The 31 T cell receptor beta chains below were found in one sample sequenced in a study of CDR3 diversity in severe acne. TCRdb ran MiXCR on the PCR reads and lists one entry per CDR3 protein. The repertoire consists of approximately 79,000 distinct CDR3 sequences, with 45% to 55% occurring once and the leading ten covering around 10%. Sequencing was carried out using blood. Receptors originate from a male donor in good health, serving as a control.

This rearrangement joins TRBV7-9 to TRBJ1-2; no reliable D call. The CDR3 totals 13 residues. From germline, CDR1 is SEHNR and CDR2 FQNEAQ (reference sequence). Trimming cost V 1 base and J 5 bases, with 8 bases left between them. The CDR3, as DNA: TGTGCCAGCAGCTTAGGGGAGGCATATGGCTACACCTTC. This codes for CASSLGEAYGYTF.

This clonotype was recorded many times. The chain couples TRBV6-6 to TRBJ1-4; D remains ambiguous. Trimming left V 3 bases short and J 8 bases short, with 13 bases between. The CDR3 totals 14 residues. The germline CDR1 and CDR2 sequences are MNHNY and SVGAGI (reference sequence). CDR3 sequence: CASSYDGVREKLFF. DNA for the CDR3: TGTGCCAGCAGTTATGACGGGGTCAGGGAAAAACTGTTTTTT.

In its sample, this clonotype was seen many times. This sequence joins TRBV5-1 and TRBJ2-1; 7 nucleotides match TRBD2. With 0 bases clipped from V and 7 bases from J, the junction kept 7 bases outside the gene matches. Per germline, CDR1 SGHRS and CDR2 YFSETQ. The CDR3 contains 15 residues. The CDR3 spells CASSLGWGGRNEQFF. CDR3 sequence (DNA): TGCGCCAGCAGCTTGGGGTGGGGGGGAAGGAATGAGCAGTTCTTC.

Remarks on this clonotype: The junction differs from germline at one of its ends, possibly a read error. The chain employs TRBV20-1 and TRBJ2-1, with 14 bases that match TRBD2. Germline V gene sequence: CDR1 DFQATT, CDR2 SNEGSKA (reference sequence). The CDR3 sequence is 13 residues long. Written as DNA, the CDR3 is TGCAGTGCTAGAGGACTAGCGGGAGGGCCTGGTCCCTTC. It yields the protein CSARGLAGGPGPF.

This clonotype showed up just once. The gene calls are TRBV5-5 and TRBJ2-7, with 13 bases fitting TRBD2. CDR1 is SGHKS, CDR2 YYEKEE, per germline (reference sequence). The CDR3 is 14 residues long. J gave up 7 bases and V 6 bases, and 7 bases lay outside the gene matches. This chain's CDR3 is CASTWTSGSWEQYF. The CDR3 nucleotides read TGTGCCAGCACCTGGACTAGCGGGAGTTGGGAGCAGTACTTC.

As for this clonotype: One end of the junction is discordant with germline, which a read error may explain. The chain links TRBV10-3 to TRBJ2-3; no clear D. Germline-derived CDR1 and CDR2 are ENHRY and SYGVKD. This CDR3 is 11 amino acids long. The CDR3 DNA reads as TGTGCCAGCAGTTACGTCGATACGCAGTATTTT. It encodes CASSYVDTQYF.

This clonotype was observed a handful of times. The DNA is omitted, as the CDR3 cannot be located on it reliably, and the CDR3 follows TCRdb's listing. V gene TRBV7-2 combines with J gene TRBJ2-1; TRBD2, the table's D call, lacks a check against the DNA. Germline V gene sequence: CDR1 SGHTA, CDR2 FQGNSA. The CDR3 sequence runs 22 residues, both termini included. CDR3 sequence: CASSFYICSARPDVSSYNEQFF.

This clonotype was observed many times. The rearrangement links TRBV12-3 or TRBV12-4 to TRBJ1-3, with D perhaps TRBD1 (6 bases). Trimming pared 1 base from V and 2 bases from J, leaving 9 bases between. The CDR3 runs to 15 residues. The chain's CDR3 is CASSLGTEAGNTIYF. CDR3 nucleotide sequence: TGTGCCAGCAGTTTAGGGACAGAGGCTGGAAACACCATATATTTT.

This clonotype is medium-sized in the sample. The chain couples TRBV15 to TRBJ1-4; D is uncertain. Germline V lookup: CDR1 LNHNV, CDR2 YYDKDF (reference sequence). Trimming shortened V by 5 bases and J by 8 bases, and 18 bases separated the two germline ends. This CDR3 contains 15 residues. CDR3 in DNA: TGTGCCACCAGCGTAAACCTCAATACCTTGGAAAAACTGTTTTTT. Encoded protein: CATSVNLNTLEKLFF.

The rearrangement joins TRBV5-1 to TRBJ1-1; 8 positions agree with TRBD1. CDR3 size: 15 residues. Germline V lookup: CDR1 SGHRS, CDR2 YFSETQ. Losses at the gene ends were 4 bases for V and 3 bases for J; bases not matched to a gene: 8. This CDR3 reads CASSKDRVEDTEAFF. DNA of the CDR3: TGCGCCAGCAGCAAGGACAGGGTGGAGGACACTGAAGCTTTCTTT.

The table lists this clonotype with a few counts. The CDR3 here is CASSSDHFYGYTF. Written as DNA, the CDR3 is TGTGCCAGCAGTTCTGACCACTTCTATGGCTACACCTTC. J is TRBJ1-2 and V is TRBV5-6; D is unclear. CDR3 length: 13 residues. Germline assignment: CDR1 SGHDT and CDR2 YYEEEE. V was trimmed by 5 bases and J by 4 bases, leaving 12 bases between them. The variable domain in full, with the rest retrieved from reference TRBV5-6 and TRBJ1-2, is DAGVTQSPTHLIKTRGQQVTLRCSPKSGHDTVSWYQQALGQGPQFIFQYYEEEERQRGNFPDRFSGHQFPNYSSELNVNALLLGDSALYLCASSSDHFYGYTFGSGTRLTVV.

This sequence joins TRBV4-1 and TRBJ1-4, with 7 bases aligning to TRBD1. This CDR3 is built from 16 residues. CDR1 MGHRA and CDR2 YSYEKL come from the germline V gene. V was clipped by 3 bases and J by 6 bases; unmatched bases: 10. DNA for the CDR3: TGCGCCAGCAGCCAGTTGCTGGGGAGGGGGCATGAAAAACTGTTTTTT. This encodes CASSQLLGRGHEKLFF.

This clonotype appeared many times. V usage is TRBV2 and J usage is TRBJ2-3; D is unresolved. The CDR3 has 16 residues. Germline CDR1 reads SNHLY; CDR2 reads FYNNEI. The V gene lost 4 bases and the J gene lost 0 bases, with 14 bases spanning the gap. DNA of the CDR3: TGTGCCAGCAGTGGGAACCGTCAGAGGAGCACAGATACGCAGTATTTT. Its translation: CASSGNRQRSTDTQYF.

The sample holds a few counts of this clonotype. This chain uses TRBV2 with TRBJ1-3, with unresolved D. Deletions cut 5 bases from V and 0 bases from J, with 11 bases between. Per germline, CDR1 SNHLY and CDR2 FYNNEI. The CDR3 consists of 15 residues. The CDR3 nucleotides read TGTGCCAGCAGTCCATCGTTGCTCTCTGGAAACACCATATATTTT. Protein product: CASSPSLLSGNTIYF. The variable domain in full, completed from reference TRBV2 and TRBJ1-3, reads EPEVTQTPSHQVTQMGQEVILRCVPISNHLYFYWYRQILGQKVEFLVSFYNNEISEKSEIFDDQFSVERPDGSNFTLKIRSTKLEDSAMYFCASSPSLLSGNTIYFGEGSWLTVV.

About this clonotype: A junction boundary mismatches the germline segment, possibly from a read error. The CDR3 protein is CASSATSGSNRLVF. The CDR3 DNA sequence: TGTGCCAGCAGTGCCACTAGCGGGAGTAACCGACTTGTCTTC. The chain joins TRBV2 to TRBJ2-1; 11 positions agree with TRBD2. This CDR3 contains 14 residues. Germline loops: CDR1 SNHLY, CDR2 FYNNEI.

In this sample, this clonotype turned up once. The chain couples TRBV25-1 to TRBJ2-7; D might be TRBD1 (6 bases). CDR3 size: 14 residues. CDR1 and CDR2 (germline): MGHDK, SYGVNS. Trimming removed 5 bases at V and 2 bases at J, with 13 bases between. The CDR3 region has the DNA TGTGCCAGCAGTCCGAGGACAGTCCCCTACGAGCAGTACTTC. It encodes CASSPRTVPYEQYF.

As to this clonotype: Given a much more abundant clone one base away, this may be a read error. Likely a read error: the CDR3 ends without its conserved phenylalanine or tryptophan. The chain links TRBV19 to TRBJ2-7; 7 positions agree with TRBD2. The CDR3 covers 14 residues. The J segment lost 7 bases and the V segment lost 4 bases, leaving 10 bases of the junction unmatched. CDR1 is LNHDA, CDR2 SQIVND, per germline (reference sequence). CDR3 sequence reads: CASSTGREAGEQYL. CDR3 in DNA: TGTGCCAGTAGTACCGGACGGGAGGCGGGAGAGCAGTACCTC.

In regard to this clonotype: This likely comes from a read error, as the CDR3 has no conserved phenylalanine or tryptophan at its end. The V call is TRBV27, the J call TRBJ2-2, with 7 bases lining up with TRBD2. Germline V gene lookup returns CDR1 MNHEY and CDR2 SMNVEV (reference sequence). This CDR3 has 17 amino acids. CDR3 loop: CASKSLEGRANTGELFS. The CDR3 region has the DNA TGCGCCAGCAAGAGTTTAGAAGGGAGGGCCAACACCGGGGAGCTGTTTTCT.

This rearrangement joins TRBV29-1 to TRBJ1-2; D possibly corresponds to TRBD1 (6 bases). CDR1 is SQVTM and CDR2 is ANQGSEA in the germline V gene. This CDR3 region has 13 residues. Trimming pared 6 bases from V and 1 base from J, leaving 12 bases between. This chain's CDR3 is CSVGTGYNYGYTF. CDR3 nucleotides: TGCAGCGTCGGAACAGGGTATAACTATGGCTACACCTTC.

This clonotype was seen just once. J is TRBJ2-3 and V is TRBV13, with 7 nucleotides matching TRBD2. The CDR3 runs 15 residues. Looked up from germline, CDR1 is PRHDT and CDR2 is FYEKMQ (reference sequence). Trimming at V came to 0 bases and at J to 2 bases, leaving 2 bases not matched to a gene. In nucleotides, the CDR3 is TGTGCCAGCAGCTTAGGCCGGGACTACACAGATACGCAGTATTTT. Amino acids: CASSLGRDYTDTQYF.

The chain is built from TRBV10-3 and TRBJ1-1, with D possibly being TRBD1 (5 bases). The CDR3 runs to 13 residues. The V end lost 3 bases, the J end lost 4 bases, and 9 bases lay between the germline ends. Per the germline V gene, CDR1 is ENHRY and CDR2 is SYGVKD. CDR3 sequence reads: CAISDQGGTEAFF. Written as DNA, the CDR3 is TGTGCCATCAGTGATCAGGGCGGCACTGAAGCTTTCTTT.

This chain joins TRBV5-1 and TRBJ2-7, with D perhaps matching TRBD1 or TRBD2 (5 bases each). Trimming removed 7 bases at V and 5 bases at J, with 13 bases between. Germline V CDR1 and CDR2: SGHRS, YFSETQ. CDR3 size: 12 residues. This CDR3 reads CASHDSGHEQYF. In DNA form, the CDR3 reads TGCGCCAGCCACGACAGCGGCCACGAGCAGTACTTC.

The chain couples TRBV5-1 to TRBJ1-1; maybe TRBD1 (5 bases). Per germline, CDR1 SGHRS and CDR2 YFSETQ. The CDR3 length is 12 residues. V was trimmed by 2 bases and J by 9 bases, leaving 11 bases between them. CDR3 amino acids: CASSFRSDKAFF. The CDR3, as DNA: TGCGCCAGCAGCTTTAGGTCGGACAAAGCTTTCTTT.

This clonotype was observed a handful of times. V gene TRBV6-5 combines with J gene TRBJ1-3; D is unresolved. The CDR3 contains 17 residues. Germline V lookup: CDR1 MNHEY, CDR2 SVGAGI. Trimming pared 0 bases from V and 0 bases from J, leaving 12 bases between. The CDR3: CASSYSPDPSSGNTIYF. The CDR3 DNA is TGTGCCAGCAGTTACTCTCCGGACCCGAGCTCTGGAAACACCATATATTTT.

This clonotype was seen ten or more times. This chain links TRBV20-1 with TRBJ1-6, with D hard to call. Germline V CDR1 and CDR2: DFQATT, SNEGSKA (reference sequence). This CDR3 comprises 15 residues. V was trimmed by 6 bases and J by 10 bases, leaving 22 bases between them. The CDR3 DNA reads as TGCAGTGCAGTGGTCGGCACCCGTCAACACTCACCCCTCCACTTT. Translation gives CSAVVGTRQHSPLHF.

As regards this clonotype: At one boundary the junction diverges from the germline segment, which might be a read error. The rearrangement joins TRBV10-2 to TRBJ1-2, with D perhaps matching TRBD1 (5 bases). Germline V gives CDR1 WSHSY, CDR2 SAAADI. The CDR3 consists of 15 residues. The CDR3 region has the DNA TGTGCCAGCAGTGACCCCGGGACCTCACCTTATGGCTACACCTTC. Amino acid sequence: CASSDPGTSPYGYTF.

Points on this clonotype: A clone one base away is much larger, so this may be a read error. This chain uses TRBV25-1 with TRBJ1-4; a weak D match, TRBD1 (5 bases). V was clipped by 7 bases and J by 6 bases, with 18 bases between them. The CDR3 length is 15 residues. Germline assignment: CDR1 MGHDK and CDR2 SYGVNS. The CDR3 nucleotides are TGTGCCAGCAATGGACCAGGGTTCCTAGATGAAAAACTGTTTTTT. Residues: CASNGPGFLDEKLFF.

The J gene is TRBJ2-7, the V gene TRBV2; 10 bases are a match to TRBD2. The CDR3 extends over 16 amino acids. Germline CDR1 SNHLY, CDR2 FYNNEI. V shed 7 bases, J shed 0 bases, and the junction held 9 bases outside the gene matches. As DNA, the CDR3 is TGTGCCAGCACCCGACTAGCGGGTTTAAGCTCCTACGAGCAGTACTTC. This sequence encodes CASTRLAGLSSYEQYF.

V gene TRBV6-2 or TRBV6-3 combines with J gene TRBJ2-7, with D possibly being TRBD1 (6 bases). The J call may be in error: the DNA end matches TRBJ2-1 better. Germline V CDR1 and CDR2: MNHEY, SVGEGT. This CDR3 has 15 amino acids. CDR3 in DNA: TGTGCCAGCAGTTACTCACAGGGTATTTTACATGAGCAGTTCTTC. Protein product: CASSYSQGILHEQFF.

This clonotype was observed a handful of times. In DNA form, the CDR3 reads TGTGCCACCAGCAGAGATCTGGGGTCGGAGACCCAGTACTTC. Its translation: CATSRDLGSETQYF. The rearrangement joins TRBV15 to TRBJ2-5; no clear D. Germline CDR1 and CDR2: LNHNV and YYDKDF (reference sequence). V lost 0 bases to trimming and J lost 5 bases, with 10 bases between them. CDR3 size: 14 residues.

The rearrangement links TRBV5-1 to TRBJ2-5; D perhaps matches TRBD1 (6 bases). The CDR3 runs 12 residues. The germline gives CDR1 SGHRS, CDR2 YFSETQ. Trimming shortened V by 8 bases and J by 5 bases, and 13 bases separated the two germline ends. The CDR3 region has the DNA TGCGCCAGTCACAGGGTTGGCGAGACCCAGTACTTC. Its protein is CASHRVGETQYF.